Following are 4 T cell receptor beta chains from one sample sequenced in a study of OX40 agonist ivuxolimab in advanced cancers. Clones were sequenced by immunoSEQ multiplex PCR, and TCRdb holds only the in-frame ones, with some missing. The top ten hold 7.9% of the sample, which has 63,000 or so clones, roughly 84% seen once. Sequenced material: CD4+ or CD8+ T cells sorted from blood, taken in a trial of the OX40 agonist ivuxolimab. These receptors all stem from an adult with an advanced solid tumor such as melanoma, head and neck, liver or kidney cancer.

The gene calls are TRBV6-4 and TRBJ2-7; 7 bases match TRBD2. V gave up 2 bases and J gave up 6 bases; unmatched junction bases: 7. This CDR3 region has 14 residues. Germline V gene sequence: CDR1 MRHNA, CDR2 SNTAGT. In nucleotides, the CDR3 is TGTGCCAGCAGTGACGAGGCGGGAGCTTCCGAGCAGTACTTC. Its protein is CASSDEAGASEQYF.

The V call is TRBV18, the J call TRBJ1-1; 7 positions agree with TRBD1. Germline CDR1 is KGHSH and CDR2 is LQKENI. V lost 2 bases to trimming and J lost 3 bases; unmatched junction nucleotides: 3. This CDR3 spans 14 amino acids. The CDR3 region has the DNA TGTGCCAGCTCACCAACAGGGGCGGACACTGAAGCTTTCTTT. Translated: CASSPTGADTEAFF.

This sequence joins TRBV29-1 and TRBJ1-2; D possibly corresponds to TRBD1 (6 bases). This CDR3 is built from 16 residues. CDR1 is SQVTM, CDR2 ANQGSEA, per germline. V lost 5 bases to trimming and J lost 8 bases, with 27 bases between them. In DNA, the CDR3 is TGCAGCGTTAGACCAGCAGTGGGCAGGGGACAAGGGGGCTACACCTTC. This translates into CSVRPAVGRGQGGYTF.

The V call is TRBV7-9, the J call TRBJ2-1; D ambiguous. Per the germline V gene, CDR1 is SEHNR and CDR2 is FQNEAQ (reference sequence). The V gene lost 3 bases and the J gene lost 0 bases, with 18 bases spanning the gap. The length of the CDR3 is 18 residues. Here the CDR3 DNA reads TGTGCCAGCAGCTTCACCCTATCTAGGTCCAGCTCCTACAATGAGCAGTTCTTC. This gives the protein CASSFTLSRSSSYNEQFF.